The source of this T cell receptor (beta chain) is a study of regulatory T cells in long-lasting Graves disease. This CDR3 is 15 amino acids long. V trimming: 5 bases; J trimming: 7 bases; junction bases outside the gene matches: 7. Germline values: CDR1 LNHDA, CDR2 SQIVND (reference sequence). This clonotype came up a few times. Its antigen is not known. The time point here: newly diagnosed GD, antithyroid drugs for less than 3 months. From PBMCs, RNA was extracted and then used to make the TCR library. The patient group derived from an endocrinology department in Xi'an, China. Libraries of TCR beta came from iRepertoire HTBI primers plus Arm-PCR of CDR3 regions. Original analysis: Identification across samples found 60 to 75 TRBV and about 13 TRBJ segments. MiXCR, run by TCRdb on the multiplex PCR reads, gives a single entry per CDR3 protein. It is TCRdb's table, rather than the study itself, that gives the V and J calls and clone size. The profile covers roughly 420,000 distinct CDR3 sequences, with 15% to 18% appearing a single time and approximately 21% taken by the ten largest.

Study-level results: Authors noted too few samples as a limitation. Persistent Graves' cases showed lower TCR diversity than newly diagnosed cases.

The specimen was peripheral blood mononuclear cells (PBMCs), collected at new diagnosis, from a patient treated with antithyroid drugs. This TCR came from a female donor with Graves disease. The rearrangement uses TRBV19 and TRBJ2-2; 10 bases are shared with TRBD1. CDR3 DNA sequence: TGTGCCAGTAGTCCCCGACAGGGGGCGATCGGGGAGCTGTTTTTT. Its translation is CASSPRQGAIGELFF.